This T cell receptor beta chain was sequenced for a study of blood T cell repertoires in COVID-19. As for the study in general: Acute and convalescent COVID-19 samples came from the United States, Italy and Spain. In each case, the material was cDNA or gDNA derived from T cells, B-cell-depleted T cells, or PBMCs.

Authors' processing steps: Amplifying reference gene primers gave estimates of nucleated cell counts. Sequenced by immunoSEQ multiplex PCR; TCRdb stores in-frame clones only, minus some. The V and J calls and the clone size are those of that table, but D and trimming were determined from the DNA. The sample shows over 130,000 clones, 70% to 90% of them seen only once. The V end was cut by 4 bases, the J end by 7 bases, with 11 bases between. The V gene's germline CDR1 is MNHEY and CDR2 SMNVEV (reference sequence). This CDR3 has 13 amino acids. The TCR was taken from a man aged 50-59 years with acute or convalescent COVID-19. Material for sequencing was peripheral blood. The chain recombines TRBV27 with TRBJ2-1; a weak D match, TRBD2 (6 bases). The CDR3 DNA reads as TGTGCCAGCAGTTCCACTAGCTGGAATGAGCAGTTCTTC. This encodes CASSSTSWNEQFF.